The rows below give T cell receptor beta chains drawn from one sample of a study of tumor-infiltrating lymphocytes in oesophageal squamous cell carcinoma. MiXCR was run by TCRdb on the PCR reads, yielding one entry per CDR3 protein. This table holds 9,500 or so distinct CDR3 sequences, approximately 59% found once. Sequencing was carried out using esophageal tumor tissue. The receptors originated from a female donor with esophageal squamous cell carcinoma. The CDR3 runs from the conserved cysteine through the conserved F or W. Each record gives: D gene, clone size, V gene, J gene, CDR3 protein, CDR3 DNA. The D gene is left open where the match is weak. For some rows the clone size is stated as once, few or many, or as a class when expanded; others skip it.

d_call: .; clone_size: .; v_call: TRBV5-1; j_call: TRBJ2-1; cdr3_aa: CASSLVVAGKGDNEQFF; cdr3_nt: TGCGCCAGCAGCTTGGTGGTAGCGGGTAAGGGGGACAATGAGCAGTTCTTC
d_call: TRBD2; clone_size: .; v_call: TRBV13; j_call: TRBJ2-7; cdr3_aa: CASSFRTSGGYEQYF; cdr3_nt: TGTGCCAGCAGCTTCCGGACTAGCGGAGGGTACGAGCAGTACTTC
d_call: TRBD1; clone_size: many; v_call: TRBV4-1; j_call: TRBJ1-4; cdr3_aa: CASSLWGQSNEKLFF; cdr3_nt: TGCGCCAGCAGCCTCTGGGGACAGAGTAATGAAAAACTGTTTTTT
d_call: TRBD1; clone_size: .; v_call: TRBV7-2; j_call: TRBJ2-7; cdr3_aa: CASSLPGQVKYEQYF; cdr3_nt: TGTGCCAGCAGCTTACCGGGACAGGTAAAATACGAGCAGTACTTC
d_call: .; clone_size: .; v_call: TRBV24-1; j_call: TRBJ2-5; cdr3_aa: CATSDPGETQYF; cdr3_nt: TGTGCCACCAGTGATCCGGGAGAGACCCAGTACTTC
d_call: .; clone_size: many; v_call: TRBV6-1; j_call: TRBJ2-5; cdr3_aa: CASTIGETQYF; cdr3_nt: TGTGCCAGCACCATCGGGGAGACCCAGTACTTC
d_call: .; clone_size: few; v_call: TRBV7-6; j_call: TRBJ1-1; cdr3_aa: CASSLGTGNLEAFF; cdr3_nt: TGTGCCAGCAGCTTAGGAACGGGGAACCTTGAAGCTTTCTTT
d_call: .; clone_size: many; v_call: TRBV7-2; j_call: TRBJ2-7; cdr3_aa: CASSPFEGGPYEQYF; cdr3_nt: TGTGCCAGCAGCCCCTTCGAGGGGGGGCCGTACGAGCAGTACTTC
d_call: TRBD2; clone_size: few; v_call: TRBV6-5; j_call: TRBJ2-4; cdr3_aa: CASGPRGGSGIREQYF; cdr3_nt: TGTGCCAGCGGCCCCCGTGGGGGGAGCGGGATCCGTGAGCAGTACTTT
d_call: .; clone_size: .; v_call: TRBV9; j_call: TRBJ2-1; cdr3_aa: CASSPRLNEQFF; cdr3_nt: TGTGCCAGCAGCCCCCGGCTAAATGAGCAGTTCTTC
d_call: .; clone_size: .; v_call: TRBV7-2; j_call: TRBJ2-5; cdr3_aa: CASSLAAQYGQETQYF; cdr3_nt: TGTGCCAGCAGCTTAGCTGCCCAATACGGCCAAGAGACCCAGTACTTC
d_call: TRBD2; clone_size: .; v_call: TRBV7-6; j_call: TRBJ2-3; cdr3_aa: CASSLAPGLAGPDTQYF; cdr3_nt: TGTGCCAGCAGCTTAGCCCCGGGACTAGCGGGACCAGATACGCAGTATTTT
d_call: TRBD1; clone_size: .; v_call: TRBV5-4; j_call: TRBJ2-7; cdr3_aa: CASSSSGQAYEQYF; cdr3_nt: TGTGCCAGCAGCTCATCGGGACAGGCCTACGAGCAGTACTTC
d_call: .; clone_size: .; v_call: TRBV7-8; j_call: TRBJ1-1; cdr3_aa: CASSGLGNTEAFF; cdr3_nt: TGTGCCAGCAGTGGCCTGGGGAACACTGAAGCTTTCTTT
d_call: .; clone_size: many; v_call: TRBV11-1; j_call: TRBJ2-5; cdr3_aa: CASSDRSIQETQYF; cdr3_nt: TGTGCCAGCAGCGACCGTTCTATCCAAGAGACCCAGTACTTC